This TCR beta chain was profiled in a study of blood T cell repertoires in COVID-19 (dated by TCRdb to about 2020). About the investigation overall: Samples covering the acute and convalescent phases of COVID-19 were provided by collaborators in the United States, Italy and Spain. The repertoires were made available in a free public database intended to serve as a resource for research on the immune response to SARS-CoV-2. The prospective study material was composed of cDNA or gDNA derived from T cells, B-cell-depleted T cells, or PBMCs. The dataset comprised deeply sampled blood TCRbeta repertoires from subjects exposed to, actively infected with, or recovered from COVID-19. The samples were drawn from two sources: the first 160 participants of the ongoing ImmuneRACE study, and 1,200 or so subjects contributed by 6 global collaborators. Where available, HLA class I and class II types were taken from metadata supplied by the sample provider and were not determined by assay-based typing. A de-identified subject ID, COVID-19 status, age in years and sex were almost always included in the sample metadata. The paper as a whole reports these results and caveats: How much clinical and demographic metadata was included differed by source and by participant, and the metadata was provided uncurated.

The collaborating institutions used their own protocols to collect whole blood in K2EDTA tubes. For TCRbeta analysis, collaborators shipped samples as frozen whole blood, isolated PBMCs, or DNA extracted from either of those sample types. The immunoSEQ Assay, a bias-controlled multiplex PCR, was used to amplify TCRbeta CDR3 regions from genomic DNA. From the authors' description of their analysis: The number of nucleated cells in each sample was estimated by amplification of reference gene primers within the assay. To quantify the absolute abundance of each unique TCRbeta CDR3 rearrangement, sequence reads were collapsed and filtered. For each sample, productive Simpson clonality was calculated as the square root of Simpson's diversity index across productive rearrangements. TCRdb holds this immuneACCESS table with in-frame rearrangements only. Some clones are missing; in checked studies, unresolved V genes explain under half, and the rest has no known cause. The V and J calls and clone size come from that table; D and trimming were worked out from the DNA. The sample contains approximately 240,000 clones, approximately 80% of them found a single time. 5% to 7% of the sample is held by the ten biggest clonotypes.

Turning to this clone: Its antigen is currently not known. Base-call qualities are not available, and no considerably larger clone is one nucleotide away. This sample includes further DNA sequences coding for the same CDR3.

Reading from cysteine to phenylalanine, the CDR3 counts 14 amino acids. The entry retains the CDR3 DNA only, 42 bases that are in frame from base 1. Germline trimming: 2 bases from V, 4 bases from J; junction bases outside gene matches: 1. Looking up the germline V gene (reference sequence) yields CDR1 LNHDA and CDR2 SQIVND. The origin of this receptor is a woman aged 60-70 years with active or convalescent COVID-19. The chain links TRBV19 with TRBJ2-7; 11 middle bases align to TRBD2. Source material: peripheral blood. The CDR3 reads CASSITSGSYEQYF. DNA sequence: TGTGCCAGTAGTATAACTAGCGGGAGTTACGAGCAGTACTTC.